The 10 T cell receptor beta chains reported below all come from one sample, sequenced in a study of T cells in Graves' hyperthyroidism and ophthalmopathy. Amplification of TCR beta CDR3 regions used RNA as the template. The TCR CDR3 was amplified in a first-round RT-PCR using the HTBI primer set. TCRdb recomputed calls from the multiplex PCR reads with MiXCR, one row per CDR3 protein. This table has around 600,000 distinct CDR3 sequences, more than 14% appearing once. Material: blood. These receptors were taken from a woman aged 45-60 years with Graves' ophthalmopathy.

The V call is TRBV19, the J call TRBJ2-7; 8 bases align to TRBD1. CDR1 is LNHDA, CDR2 SQIVND, per germline (reference sequence). This CDR3 comprises 14 residues. V shed 9 bases and J 2 bases; nucleotides not matched to a gene: 9. The chain's CDR3 is CASHRTGTPYEQYF. The CDR3 DNA reads TGTGCCAGCCATAGGACAGGGACGCCCTACGAGCAGTACTTC.

This clonotype was found many times. The genes are TRBV28 and TRBJ1-5; tentative D call: TRBD1 (5 bases). The germline gives CDR1 MDHEN, CDR2 SYDVKM. V shed 8 bases and J shed 7 bases, with 12 bases lying between them. This CDR3 region has 12 residues. CDR3 coding DNA: TGTGCCAGCTCACCCCAGGGCCAGCCCCAGCATTTT. Translating gives CASSPQGQPQHF.

The chain uses TRBV6-2 or TRBV6-3 and TRBJ2-3; no clear D. V gave up 7 bases and J gave up 4 bases, with 18 bases separating them. The length of the CDR3 is 15 residues. Germline V lookup: CDR1 MNHEY, CDR2 SVGEGT. The CDR3 protein is CASTVDWTAPDTQYF. CDR3 sequence (DNA): TGTGCCAGCACCGTAGATTGGACCGCTCCAGATACGCAGTATTTT.

The sample holds many counts of this clonotype. J is TRBJ2-7 and V is TRBV30; possible D gene TRBD2, 6 bases. The length of the CDR3 is 13 residues. The V end lost 2 bases, the J end lost 6 bases, and 14 bases lay between the germline ends. Per the germline V gene, CDR1 is GTSNPN and CDR2 is SVGIG (reference sequence). The CDR3 bases are TGTGCCTGGAGTTTTCTGAATAGCGGCGAGCAGTACTTC. Protein: CAWSFLNSGEQYF.

This clonotype came up many times. The V and J genes are TRBV12-3 or TRBV12-4 and TRBJ2-7; D might be TRBD2 (6 bases). This CDR3 region has 12 residues. Between the trimmed V and J ends, which lost 8 bases and 4 bases, there was a span of 12 bases. Here the CDR3 DNA reads TGTGCCAGCGGGACTCTCGGTTACGAGCAGTACTTC. This sequence encodes CASGTLGYEQYF.

The chain employs TRBV28 and TRBJ1-5; TRBD1 aligns across 11 bases. V trimming: 6 bases; J trimming: 7 bases; junction bases outside the gene matches: 8. Germline CDR1 MDHEN, CDR2 SYDVKM. The CDR3 is 15 residues long. DNA of the CDR3: TGTGCCAGCAGCCGGACAGGGGGCTCGCGGCAGCCCCAGCATTTT. This gives the protein CASSRTGGSRQPQHF. Full variable domain (outside the CDR3, taken from reference TRBV28 and TRBJ1-5): DVKVTQSSRYLVKRTGEKVFLECVQDMDHENMFWYRQDPGLGLRLIYFSYDVKMKEKGDIPEGYSVSREKKERFSLILESASTNQTSMYLCASSRTGGSRQPQHFGDGTRLSIL.

This clonotype was detected many times. This chain joins TRBV27 and TRBJ1-2; weak D call: TRBD1 (6 bases). Deletions cut 8 bases from V and 4 bases from J, with 14 bases between. The CDR3 runs to 13 residues. CDR1 is MNHEY and CDR2 is SMNVEV in the germline V gene (reference sequence). The CDR3 nucleotides read TGTGCCAGCCGGGACCAGGGGACCTATGGCTACACCTTC. Translating it yields CASRDQGTYGYTF.

The chain joins TRBV2 to TRBJ2-1, with D hard to call. Germline loops: CDR1 SNHLY, CDR2 FYNNEI. This CDR3 spans 16 amino acids. Trimming removed 1 base from V and 0 bases from J, with 10 bases in between. CDR3 sequence reads: CASSEERFSSYNEQFF. In nucleotides, the CDR3 is TGTGCCAGCAGTGAAGAGAGGTTCAGCTCCTACAATGAGCAGTTCTTC.

Ten or more counts support this clonotype. The chain has TRBV28 and TRBJ1-2, with D perhaps matching TRBD1 (6 bases). This CDR3 has 15 residues. The V and J ends lost 5 bases and 2 bases respectively, with 15 bases between them. Germline loops: CDR1 MDHEN, CDR2 SYDVKM. The CDR3 protein is CASSPQGSGNYGYTF. For the CDR3, the DNA is TGTGCCAGCAGTCCCCAGGGGAGCGGCAACTATGGCTACACCTTC.

This clonotype was detected many times. The chain employs TRBV15 and TRBJ2-5, with TRBD2 matching 7 bases. V lost 3 bases and J lost 3; bases outside the gene matches: 10. CDR1 and CDR2 (germline): LNHNV, YYDKDF (reference sequence). There are 16 residues in the CDR3. The CDR3 here is CATSRVGTNLEETQYF. DNA of the CDR3: TGTGCCACCAGCAGGGTCGGGACTAACCTTGAAGAGACCCAGTACTTC.